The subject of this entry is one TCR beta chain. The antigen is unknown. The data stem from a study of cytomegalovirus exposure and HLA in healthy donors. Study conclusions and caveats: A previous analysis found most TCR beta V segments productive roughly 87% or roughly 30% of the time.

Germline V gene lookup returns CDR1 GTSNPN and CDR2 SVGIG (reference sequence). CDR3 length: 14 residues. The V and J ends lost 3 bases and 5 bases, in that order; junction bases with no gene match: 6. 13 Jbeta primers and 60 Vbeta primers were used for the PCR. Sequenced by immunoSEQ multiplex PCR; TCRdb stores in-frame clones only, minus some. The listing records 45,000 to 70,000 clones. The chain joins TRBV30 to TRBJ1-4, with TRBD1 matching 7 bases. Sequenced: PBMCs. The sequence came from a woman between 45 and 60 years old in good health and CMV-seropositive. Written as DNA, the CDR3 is TGTGCCTGGAGGGGACAGAGTATAAATGAAAAACTGTTTTTT. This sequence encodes CAWRGQSINEKLFF.